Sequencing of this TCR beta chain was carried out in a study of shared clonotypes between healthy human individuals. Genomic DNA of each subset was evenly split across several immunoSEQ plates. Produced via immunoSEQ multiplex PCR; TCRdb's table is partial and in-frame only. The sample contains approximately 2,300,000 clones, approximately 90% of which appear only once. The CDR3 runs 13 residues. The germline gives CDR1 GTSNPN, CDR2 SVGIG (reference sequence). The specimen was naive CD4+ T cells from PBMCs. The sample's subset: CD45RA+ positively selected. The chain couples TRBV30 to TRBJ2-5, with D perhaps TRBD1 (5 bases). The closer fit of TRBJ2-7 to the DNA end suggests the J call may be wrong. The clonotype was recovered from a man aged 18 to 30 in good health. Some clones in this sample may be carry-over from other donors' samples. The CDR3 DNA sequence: TGTGCCTGGACTCCAAGGACAACCTACGAGCAGTACTTC. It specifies CAWTPRTTYEQYF.